This T cell receptor (beta chain) was obtained from a study of T-cell reconstitution after alpha-beta-depleted transplantation in children. Findings of the study overall: T-cell counts and diversity at one year following transplant were attributed mainly to newly produced T cells. Reportedly, alpha-beta T cells present about two months post-transplant originated from several hundred expanded clones of graft origin. TCRbeta diversity was high at day 60 in some patients (a result of surviving recipient T cells and thymic progenitors).

This clonotype has just a few counts. Its antigen is still unknown. During its preparation, the TCRbeta library received unique molecular identifiers. Using its own MiXCR run on the PCR reads, TCRdb lists one record per CDR3 protein. The sample records about 590,000 distinct CDR3 sequences, under 15% being singletons. The CDR3 is 15 residues long. The V and J ends lost 4 bases and 6 bases, in that order; junction bases with no gene match: 10. Germline lookup yields CDR1 SGHTA and CDR2 FQGTGA. The V gene is TRBV7-3, the J gene TRBJ2-3, with TRBD2 matching over 7 bases. Sequenced material: PBMCs, mostly from graft donor cells, taken 360 days after TCRalphabeta/CD19-depleted stem cell transplant. This receptor was identified in a male patient younger than 18 who had a stem cell transplant for acute myeloid leukemia, so the T cells may come from the graft donor. CDR3 DNA sequence: TGTGCCAGCAGCTCCGCTAGCGGTCCCAGGGATACGCAGTATTTT. It specifies CASSSASGPRDTQYF.